This TCR beta chain appears in the sequencing data of a study of T cells expressing NK-cell markers (dated by TCRdb to 2018 to 2020). In the study overall: About 8 donors provided sorted CD3+CD56+NKG2C+, CD3+CD56+NKG2C- and CD3+CD56-NKG2C+ T-cell subsets, whose TCR beta-chain repertoires were profiled. Of the eight sequenced donors, seven were found to be HCMV-seropositive and one was found to be HCMV-seronegative. The study sequenced eight donors, all healthy volunteers chosen at random: three men and five women. Sequencing of the libraries produced 2 x 150 bp reads on Illumina HiSeq 2000/2500, MiSeq or NextSeq.

Sequenced on an Illumina HiSeq 2000. TCR beta cDNA libraries were prepared using 5'RACE template switching, which introduced a universal primer site and unique molecular identifiers. cDNA synthesis was primed from the TCR beta constant segment and was followed by two successive PCR amplification steps. The published analysis was carried out like this. MIGEC was used to demultiplex reads and group the reads by UMI, and MiTCR was used to assemble and quantify clonotypes. Only TCR cDNA sequences supported by at least two reads were kept to exclude erroneous sequences. The tcR package was used for downstream repertoire analysis, and clonotypes were matched across fractions by CDR3 nucleotide sequence plus V segment. VDJmatch was used to annotate antigen specificity against VDJdb, with one amino acid substitution allowed in CDR3. TCRdb reprocessed the reads, so every CDR3 protein sequence counts as one entry and DNA is not shown. The V and J calls and clone size are TCRdb's, not the authors'. This sample's listing comprises about 540,000 distinct CDR3 sequences. The ten largest clones take up roughly 3.5% of the sample.

Results and caveats for the whole study, not just this receptor: Whether the expanded NKG2C-expressing T cell clones were specific for HCMV antigens remained unclear. Those dominant clonotypes were again the most abundant among CD3+CD56-NKG2C+ cells in several donors, at about 28.3-60.1%. For about 6 donors, the dominant CD3+CD56+NKG2C+ clonotypes were among the top 10 CD8+ clonotypes and accounted for roughly 1.0-8% of CD8+ T cells.

As concerns this clonotype: This receptor's antigen is unknown.

HCMV-specific IgG was detected in serum with a commercial ELISA kit to determine HCMV serostatus. Ficoll density gradient centrifugation was used to isolate peripheral blood mononuclear cells from blood. From the cysteine through the phenylalanine, the CDR3 covers 11 amino acids. No DNA has been recorded. This clonotype was obtained from a man younger than 30 in good health. Donor details come from another sample of the same person, matched by shared clones. The sequencing input was blood T cells: a sorted CD56 or NKG2C T cell subset, CD4+ or CD8+ T cells, or bulk PBMC T cells (not recorded which). The V and J segments used are TRBV12-3 or TRBV12-4 and TRBJ2-3. The CDR3 region reads CAISGGFTQYF.